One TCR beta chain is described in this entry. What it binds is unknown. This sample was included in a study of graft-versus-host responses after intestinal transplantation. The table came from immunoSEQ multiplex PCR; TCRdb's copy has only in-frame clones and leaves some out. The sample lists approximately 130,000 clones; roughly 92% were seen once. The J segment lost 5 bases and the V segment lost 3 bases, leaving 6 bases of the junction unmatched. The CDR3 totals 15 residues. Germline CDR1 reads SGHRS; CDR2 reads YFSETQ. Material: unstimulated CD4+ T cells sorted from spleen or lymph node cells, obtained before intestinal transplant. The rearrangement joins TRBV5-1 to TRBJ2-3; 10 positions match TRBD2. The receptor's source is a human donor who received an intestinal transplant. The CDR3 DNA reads TGCGCCAGCAGCTCCCTAGCGGGGGCCCTAGATACGCAGTATTTT. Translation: CASSSLAGALDTQYF.